This is a list of T cell receptor beta chains from one sample in a study of long-term antiretroviral therapy in people with HIV. Method: immunoSEQ multiplex PCR; TCRdb's copy keeps in-frame clones and lacks some. This table holds over 25,000 clones, 80% to 85% found once. The sequencing here drew on unsorted PBMCs, taken 0.8 years before starting antiretroviral therapy. Receptors originate from a man younger than 35 with HIV. Both conserved end residues are part of each CDR3. D genes are given only for firm matches. Size tells how often a clone was seen (once, few, many) or the class of an expanded clone, and some rows leave it out.

v_gene	abundance	j_gene	d_gene	len	CDR3aa	CDR3nt
TRBV7-2	few	TRBJ2-2	TRBD2	17	CASSFLTSGSEGGELFF	TGTGCCAGCAGCTTTCTGACTAGCGGGAGTGAAGGCGGGGAGCTGTTTTTT
TRBV5-6	NA	TRBJ2-1	TRBD2	19	CASSRRGLASGDTYNEQFF	TGTGCCAGCAGCCGGAGGGGGTTGGCTAGCGGGGACACCTACAATGAGCAGTTCTTC
TRBV11-2	NA	TRBJ1-3	NA	14	CASSDRYSGNTIYF	TGTGCCAGCAGCGACCGGTACTCTGGAAACACCATATATTTT
TRBV29-1	NA	TRBJ2-7	TRBD1	15	CSVKGQDRGSYEQYF	TGCAGCGTTAAAGGACAAGACAGGGGCTCCTACGAGCAGTACTTC
TRBV5-5	NA	TRBJ2-7	TRBD2	15	CASSLGAGGPYEQYF	TGTGCCAGCAGCTTGGGGGCGGGGGGACCCTACGAGCAGTACTTC
TRBV6-5	few	TRBJ2-7	TRBD2	14	CASSYSPGRDEQYF	TGTGCCAGCAGTTACTCGCCAGGGAGGGACGAGCAGTACTTC
TRBV10-3	NA	TRBJ1-2	NA	15	CAIPTGAGDNYGYTF	TGTGCCATACCGACAGGCGCAGGGGATAACTATGGCTACACCTTC
TRBV7-2	NA	TRBJ2-7	TRBD2	14	CASSNPGGPREQYF	TGTGCCAGCAGTAACCCGGGGGGGCCTCGCGAGCAGTACTTC
TRBV14	NA	TRBJ1-4	NA	13	CASSQVTGGGLFF	TGTGCCAGCAGCCAAGTGACGGGGGGAGGTCTGTTTTTT
TRBV5-1	NA	TRBJ1-1	NA	14	CASSSEGASGEAFF	TGCGCCAGCAGCTCCGAAGGGGCGTCAGGTGAAGCTTTCTTT
TRBV5-1	NA	TRBJ2-2	NA	18	CASSSPVRKTAHTGELFF	TGCGCCAGCAGCTCCCCAGTGCGCAAGACAGCGCACACCGGGGAGCTGTTTTTT
TRBV7-9	NA	TRBJ2-7	TRBD1	17	CASSPPVGEETGIEQYF	TGTGCCAGCAGTCCTCCGGTTGGTGAGGAGACAGGGATCGAGCAGTACTTC
TRBV5-4	NA	TRBJ1-2	TRBD1	15	CASSLQGARVYGYTF	TGTGCCAGCAGCTTACAGGGGGCGCGAGTCTATGGCTACACCTTC
TRBV2	NA	TRBJ1-4	NA	14	CASSDRRVREKLFF	TGTGCCAGCAGTGATAGACGGGTTAGGGAAAAACTGTTTTTT
TRBV18	NA	TRBJ2-1	NA	11	CASSPSNEQFF	TGTGCCAGCTCACCCTCCAATGAGCAGTTCTTC
TRBV7-9	NA	TRBJ1-4	NA	14	CASSILRDNEKLFF	TGTGCCAGCAGCATCCTCCGGGACAATGAAAAACTGTTTTTT
TRBV19	few	TRBJ1-2	NA	15	CASNSDRGVGYGYTF	TGTGCCAGTAACTCGGACCGAGGAGTTGGGTATGGCTACACCTTC
TRBV10-3	NA	TRBJ1-5	TRBD1	17	CAISDPGQEYSNQPQHF	TGTGCCATCAGTGATCCGGGACAGGAATATAGCAATCAGCCCCAGCATTTT
TRBV9	once	TRBJ2-2	NA	14	CASSVGQNTGELFF	TGTGCCAGCAGCGTAGGACAGAACACCGGGGAGCTGTTTTTT
TRBV11-3	NA	TRBJ1-4	NA	17	CASSLVSSRRANEKLFF	TGTGCCAGCAGCTTAGTTTCCTCCCGGCGGGCTAATGAAAAACTGTTTTTT
TRBV30	NA	TRBJ2-7	NA	14	CAWSVRGGSGEQYF	TGTGCCTGGAGTGTGAGAGGAGGGTCGGGTGAGCAGTACTTC
TRBV28	NA	TRBJ2-5	TRBD2	16	CASSLELAGGQETQYF	TGTGCCAGCAGTTTGGAACTAGCGGGCGGGCAAGAGACCCAGTACTTC
TRBV7-9	NA	TRBJ2-3	NA	17	CASSVLGQSEYTDTQYF	TGTGCCAGCAGCGTACTAGGACAGTCAGAATACACAGATACGCAGTATTTT
TRBV12-5	NA	TRBJ1-6	NA	17	CASGLIDPWNRDSPLHF	TGTGCTAGTGGTTTGATTGACCCATGGAATAGGGATTCACCCCTCCACTTT
TRBV7-9	NA	TRBJ1-1	NA	14	CASSLSRRGGIAFF	TGTGCCAGCAGCTTATCAAGGAGGGGAGGTATAGCTTTCTTT
TRBV10-3	few	TRBJ1-2	TRBD1	14	CAISEGTGAYGYTF	TGTGCCATCAGTGAGGGGACAGGAGCCTATGGCTACACCTTC
TRBV5-6	NA	TRBJ1-2	NA	12	CASSPGDYGYTF	TGTGCCAGCAGCCCCGGGGACTATGGCTACACCTTC
TRBV11-2	NA	TRBJ1-4	NA	17	CASSLWGHVEEGSVLFF	TGTGCCAGCAGCTTATGGGGCCACGTCGAAGAGGGTAGCGTACTGTTTTTT
TRBV6-5	NA	TRBJ1-1	NA	14	CASSYRSGTTEAFF	TGTGCCAGCAGTTACCGTAGCGGGACCACTGAAGCTTTCTTT
TRBV7-9	NA	TRBJ2-1	TRBD1	16	CASSARQGISYNEQFF	TGTGCCAGCAGCGCCCGACAGGGGATCTCCTACAATGAGCAGTTCTTC
TRBV11-2	NA	TRBJ2-2	NA	15	CASSLYSRNTGELFF	TGTGCCAGCAGCTTATACAGCAGGAACACCGGGGAGCTGTTTTTT
TRBV6-5	NA	TRBJ2-7	TRBD1	16	CASSYSRQGASYEQYF	TGTGCCAGCAGTTACTCGCGACAGGGGGCCTCCTACGAGCAGTACTTC
TRBV15	NA	TRBJ2-2	TRBD1	16	CATSRGGQGSTGELFF	TGTGCCACCAGCAGAGGGGGACAGGGCTCGACCGGGGAGCTGTTTTTT
TRBV7-2	NA	TRBJ2-7	TRBD1	17	CASSVGRQGAISYEQYF	TGTGCCAGCAGTGTAGGGCGGCAGGGGGCGATCTCCTACGAGCAGTACTTC
TRBV11-3	NA	TRBJ2-1	TRBD2	15	CASSPVTSAYNEQFF	TGTGCCAGCAGCCCAGTCACTAGCGCCTACAATGAGCAGTTCTTC
TRBV4-2	NA	TRBJ2-7	TRBD1	15	CASSATGQGFDEQYF	TGTGCCAGCAGCGCCACGGGACAGGGGTTCGACGAGCAGTACTTC
TRBV5-1	few	TRBJ2-7	NA	12	CASSFGVYEQYF	TGCGCCAGCAGCTTCGGCGTGTACGAGCAGTACTTC
TRBV30	once	TRBJ2-1	NA	14	CAWSELEAYNEQFF	TGTGCCTGGAGTGAGCTGGAAGCCTACAATGAGCAGTTCTTC
TRBV19	NA	TRBJ2-7	TRBD2	14	CASSIGSSGYEQYF	TGTGCCAGTAGTATCGGGTCTAGCGGATACGAGCAGTACTTC
TRBV10-3	NA	TRBJ2-2	TRBD1	17	CAISEVMGTGNTGELFF	TGTGCCATCAGTGAGGTCATGGGGACAGGCAACACCGGGGAGCTGTTTTTT
TRBV9	NA	TRBJ1-1	NA	14	CASSNPRLNTEAFF	TGTGCCAGCAGCAATCCCAGGTTGAACACTGAAGCTTTCTTT
TRBV5-1	NA	TRBJ1-1	NA	15	CASSAEGFMDTEAFF	TGCGCCAGCAGCGCGGAGGGTTTCATGGACACTGAAGCTTTCTTT
TRBV5-4	NA	TRBJ2-7	NA	16	CASSFGGVRSSYEQYF	TGTGCCAGCAGCTTCGGCGGGGTTAGGAGCTCCTACGAGCAGTACTTC
TRBV27	NA	TRBJ2-1	NA	13	CASSPFGGSEQFF	TGTGCCAGCAGTCCGTTTGGGGGGAGTGAGCAGTTCTTC
TRBV27	once	TRBJ2-7	NA	18	CASSLGGVPGSLVHEQYF	TGTGCCAGCAGTTTAGGGGGAGTCCCTGGGTCCCTGGTCCACGAGCAGTACTTC
TRBV4-1	NA	TRBJ2-2	TRBD2	14	CASSLAGGPGELFF	TGCGCCAGCAGTCTAGCGGGGGGGCCCGGGGAGCTGTTTTTT
TRBV30	NA	TRBJ1-2	TRBD1	16	CAWSAPRDRGSYGYTF	TGTGCCTGGAGTGCCCCCCGGGACAGGGGGTCCTATGGCTACACCTTC
TRBV5-4	once	TRBJ1-2	TRBD1	15	CASSLAGQGYHGYTF	TGTGCCAGCAGCTTGGCGGGACAGGGTTACCATGGCTACACCTTC
TRBV30	NA	TRBJ1-2	NA	11	CARTWNDGYTF	TGTGCCCGTACTTGGAACGATGGCTACACCTTC
TRBV5-4	once	TRBJ2-7	NA	13	CASSLRQTYEQYF	TGTGCCAGCAGCTTGAGGCAAACCTACGAGCAGTACTTC
TRBV5-6	NA	TRBJ2-7	NA	12	CASSLSPSEQYF	TGTGCCAGCAGCTTAAGCCCAAGCGAGCAGTACTTC
TRBV27	NA	TRBJ2-6	TRBD1	17	CASRLRGTGTGANVLTF	TGTGCCAGCAGATTGAGGGGGACAGGGACTGGGGCCAACGTCCTGACTTTC
TRBV7-2	NA	TRBJ1-4	NA	17	CASSLSPRGGTNEKLFF	TGTGCCAGCAGCTTAAGTCCCCGGGGGGGAACTAATGAAAAACTGTTTTTT
TRBV7-9	NA	TRBJ2-1	TRBD2	13	CASSFVGLAEQFF	TGTGCCAGCAGCTTCGTAGGACTAGCGGAGCAGTTCTTC
TRBV5-1	NA	TRBJ2-1	NA	15	CASSPDLSSYNEQFF	TGCGCCAGCAGCCCAGACCTGAGCTCCTACAATGAGCAGTTCTTC